This TCR beta chain was identified in a study of blood T cell repertoires in COVID-19. At the level of the study: Italy, Spain and the United States were the sources of the convalescent and acute COVID-19 samples.

Using immunoSEQ multiplex PCR, the repertoire was profiled, and TCRdb retains in-frame clones only, with some absent. The data hold 130,000 or so clones, with about 80% observed a single time. After removal of 5 bases from V and 1 base from J, the junction contained 7 bases not matched to a gene. The CDR3 loop spans 16 amino acids. The germline V gene encodes CDR1 MGHRA and CDR2 YSYEKL. The chain uses TRBV4-1 and TRBJ1-5, with TRBD1 identical over 8 bases. The receptor was isolated from a man aged 40-49 years with acute COVID-19. Sequencing input: PBMCs or T cells enriched from blood (not recorded which). The CDR3, as DNA: TGCGCCAGCAGCTTCCAGACAGGGGACAGCAATCAGCCCCAGCATTTT. As protein: CASSFQTGDSNQPQHF.